Detailed here is one TCR beta chain. Trimming stripped 5 bases from V and 2 bases from J, with 16 bases between. Germline V gene sequence: CDR1 SNHLY, CDR2 FYNNEI. This CDR3 spans 16 amino acids. The record originates from a study of blood T cell repertoires in COVID-19. Measured with immunoSEQ multiplex PCR; TCRdb has only the in-frame clones, and not every one. The sample shows fewer than 300,000 clones, 75% to 85% of them seen only once. This clonotype was obtained from a middle-aged man with active or convalescent COVID-19. Sample: peripheral blood. The chain carries TRBV2 and TRBJ2-1; weak D call: TRBD2 (6 bases). In DNA form, the CDR3 reads TGTGCCAGCAGTCCGGAGGCGGGGATGGCCTACAATGAGCAGTTCTTC. Protein: CASSPEAGMAYNEQFF.